This T cell receptor (beta chain) came from a study of technical replicates of blood from a handful of donors. Method: immunoSEQ multiplex PCR; TCRdb's copy keeps in-frame clones and lacks some. The table has some 80,000 clones, roughly 77% seen once. The CDR3 length is 14 residues. The TCR sequence derives from a human donor in good health. Some clones in this sample may be carry-over from other donors' samples. The sample was PBMCs. The chain combines TRBV1 with TRBJ2-3; the table's D call TRBD2 went unverified against the DNA. TRBV1 is a known pseudogene. This CDR3 is CTSTLASSTDTQYF. CDR3 nucleotides: TGCACCAGCACCCTAGCGTCTAGCACAGATACGCAGTATTTT.